This T cell receptor (beta chain) was identified during a study of CD4 T cells in relation to SARS-CoV-2 and coronaviruses. CDR1 is LGHDT and CDR2 is YNNKEL in the germline V gene (reference sequence). V lost 0 bases and J lost 5, with 13 bases in between. This CDR3 spans 15 amino acids. As concerns this clone: The target antigen is unknown.

The unexposed donors gave CD4+ T cells in about 2010-2019, prior to COVID-19. The cells were cultured for around ten days before CD4+ T cells were isolated. The data were produced by immunoSEQ multiplex PCR, yet TCRdb's version contains in-frame clones alone and is incomplete. The sample has 20,000 or so clones; over 70% are singletons. The chain is built from TRBV3-1 (or the pseudogene TRBV3-2) and TRBJ2-5, with no clear D. Specimen: CD4+ T cells from PBMCs, cultured in vitro. This TCR was recovered from a human donor in good health. The CDR3 reads CASSQDVAGPETQYF. The CDR3 DNA reads as TGTGCCAGCAGCCAAGATGTGGCCGGGCCCGAGACCCAGTACTTC.